Shown below are 28 T cell receptor beta chains from a single sample sequenced in a study of cytomegalovirus exposure and HLA in healthy donors. A multiplex PCR was run with 60 Vbeta primers and 13 Jbeta primers. The assay was immunoSEQ multiplex PCR, and TCRdb's table has in-frame clones only and misses some. This sample has some 210,000 clones; about 90% occur once, and the top ten carry 1% to 1.5%. The sample taken for sequencing was PBMCs. Receptors originate from a young man in good health and CMV-seronegative.

The chain couples TRBV6-5 to TRBJ2-5, with D perhaps TRBD2 (7 bases). Per germline, CDR1 MNHEY and CDR2 SVGAGI. This CDR3 has 15 amino acids. Trimming pared 0 bases from V and 4 bases from J, leaving 12 bases between. As DNA, the CDR3 is TGTGCCAGCAGTTACTCTCCGGGGGGCGCAGAGACCCAGTACTTC. Translated: CASSYSPGGAETQYF.

The chain is built from TRBV7-8 and TRBJ1-1; D not certain. This CDR3 comprises 14 residues. Germline lookup yields CDR1 SGHVS and CDR2 FQNEAQ. Trimming took off 5 bases at V and 5 bases at J, with 15 bases between the two ends. CDR3 nucleotide sequence: TGTGCCAGCAGCCTTCGACTGGGGAGTACTGAAGCTTTCTTT. Its translation: CASSLRLGSTEAFF. Drawing the rest from reference TRBV7-8 and TRBJ1-1, the complete variable domain is GAGVSQSPRYKVAKRGQDVALRCDPISGHVSLFWYQQALGQGPEFLTYFQNEAQLDKSGLPSDRFFAERPEGSVSTLKIQRTQQEDSAVYLCASSLRLGSTEAFFGQGTRLTVV.

The CDR3 loop is CASSVVAGGYGYTF. Written as DNA, the CDR3 is TGTGCCAGCAGCGTAGTGGCAGGGGGTTATGGCTACACCTTC. The V gene is TRBV9, the J gene TRBJ1-2, with 7 positions matching TRBD1. Looked up from germline, CDR1 is SGDLS and CDR2 is YYNGEE. CDR3 length: 14 amino acids. V shed 0 bases, J shed 5 bases, and the junction held 4 bases outside the gene matches.

This clone was counted between two and nine times. The rearrangement uses TRBV18 and TRBJ1-1, with D possibly being TRBD1 (5 bases). The CDR3 runs to 14 residues. Germline CDR1 is KGHSH and CDR2 is LQKENI. Trimming pared 4 bases from V and 1 base from J, leaving 10 bases between. The CDR3 here is CASSRTGRNTEAFF. CDR3 bases: TGTGCCAGCTCACGAACAGGAAGGAACACTGAAGCTTTCTTT.

The chain carries TRBV28 and TRBJ2-7; D is unclear. The V gene lost 2 bases and the J gene lost 2 bases, with 10 bases spanning the gap. Germline CDR1 is MDHEN and CDR2 is SYDVKM. The CDR3 is 14 residues long. The CDR3 sequence: CASSLRVAPYEQYF. The CDR3 region has the DNA TGTGCCAGCAGTTTACGGGTTGCCCCCTACGAGCAGTACTTC.

The chain uses TRBV7-2 and TRBJ1-6; 7 nucleotides align to TRBD1. CDR3 length: 13 residues. In germline, CDR1 is SGHTA, CDR2 FQGNSA. V gave up 5 bases and J gave up 9 bases; unmatched junction bases: 4. DNA of the CDR3: TGTGCCAGCAGCCTAGACAGGGCTTCACCCCTCCACTTT. It yields the protein CASSLDRASPLHF.

This clone has only one observation. The chain combines TRBV30 with TRBJ2-3; 9 bases agree with TRBD1. This CDR3 contains 16 residues. V lost 0 bases and J lost 3; bases outside the gene matches: 7. Germline CDR1 GTSNPN, CDR2 SVGIG (reference sequence). CDR3 protein: CAWSVGQGLRTDTQYF. CDR3 sequence (DNA): TGTGCCTGGAGTGTAGGACAGGGGTTACGGACAGATACGCAGTATTTT. The entire variable domain, with the rest obtained from reference TRBV30 and TRBJ2-3, is as follows: SQTIHQWPATLVQPVGSPLSLECTVEGTSNPNLYWYRQAAGRGLQLLFYSVGIGQISSEVPQNLSASRPQDRQFILSSKKLLLSDSGFYLCAWSVGQGLRTDTQYFGPGTRLTVL.

This chain joins TRBV19 and TRBJ1-4, with D maybe TRBD1 (6 bases). Trimming took 6 bases from V and 5 from J, leaving 13 bases between them. The CDR3 spans 14 residues. Germline values: CDR1 LNHDA, CDR2 SQIVND (reference sequence). The CDR3 DNA sequence: TGTGCCAGTAGCTCAGGGGCGACGAATGAAAAACTGTTTTTT. Translating gives CASSSGATNEKLFF.

The rearrangement links TRBV14 to TRBJ1-1; tentative D call: TRBD1 (5 bases). The germline CDR1 and CDR2 sequences are SGHDN and FVKESK. V was trimmed by 2 bases and J by 4 bases, leaving 11 bases between them. This CDR3 spans 14 amino acids. The CDR3 DNA reads TGTGCCAGCAGCCAATCCTTAGGGGCCACTGAAGCTTTCTTT. Translating gives CASSQSLGATEAFF. The entire variable domain, with the rest obtained from reference TRBV14 and TRBJ1-1, is as follows: EAGVTQFPSHSVIEKGQTVTLRCDPISGHDNLYWYRRVMGKEIKFLLHFVKESKQDESGMPNNRFLAERTGGTYSTLKVQPAELEDSGVYFCASSQSLGATEAFFGQGTRLTVV.

A few counts support this clone. In DNA form, the CDR3 reads TGTGCCAGCGATATTCGGGGGGCACTTGCAGATACGCAGTATTTT. Translated: CASDIRGALADTQYF. The rearrangement links TRBV5-5 to TRBJ2-3; D is possibly TRBD2 (7 bases). The CDR3 consists of 15 residues. CDR1 SGHKS and CDR2 YYEKEE come from the germline V gene (reference sequence). Trimming removed 7 bases at V and 4 bases at J, with 19 bases between.

A word on this clone: Other DNA variants within this sample encode the same CDR3. The CDR3 nucleotides read TGCGCCAGCAGCTTGGGACAGGGTTTCTCTGGAAACACCATATATTTT. Translated, it gives CASSLGQGFSGNTIYF. The chain is built from TRBV5-1 and TRBJ1-3, with 7 bases matching TRBD1. This CDR3 has 16 residues. Per germline, CDR1 SGHRS and CDR2 YFSETQ. The V and J ends lost 0 bases and 0 bases, in that order; junction bases with no gene match: 3.

This rearrangement joins TRBV28 to TRBJ1-1; D gene uncertain. The CDR3 runs 10 residues. The V gene lost 6 bases and the J gene lost 7 bases, with 6 bases spanning the gap. CDR1 and CDR2 (germline): MDHEN, SYDVKM. CDR3 in DNA: TGTGCCAGCAGCCAGTTTGAAGCTTTCTTT. Its protein product is CASSQFEAFF.

This CDR3 reads CASSQDRGRNTIYF. CDR3 DNA sequence: TGTGCCAGCAGCCAGGACAGGGGGAGAAACACCATATATTTT. The chain carries TRBV7-2 and TRBJ1-3, with TRBD1 matching over 10 bases. Germline trimming cut 5 bases from V and 5 bases from J; bases unmatched to any gene: 3. The CDR3 contains 14 residues. CDR1 SGHTA and CDR2 FQGNSA come from the germline V gene.

The rearrangement links TRBV10-2 to TRBJ1-2, with TRBD1 identical over 7 bases. This CDR3 region has 12 residues. Germline V gene lookup returns CDR1 WSHSY and CDR2 SAAADI. J gave up 7 bases and V 6 bases, and 5 bases lay outside the gene matches. In nucleotides, the CDR3 is TGCGCCAGCAGGGACAGGACCCTTGGCTACACCTTC. It translates to CASRDRTLGYTF.

The chain joins TRBV11-3 to TRBJ2-5; 8 bases match TRBD1. The trim removed 2 bases at V and 4 bases at J, leaving 15 bases unmatched. The germline gives CDR1 SGHNT, CDR2 YENEEA. There are 18 residues in the CDR3. CDR3: CASSLSFQPRGRTETQYF. The CDR3, as DNA: TGTGCCAGCAGCTTATCTTTCCAACCCAGGGGGCGGACAGAGACCCAGTACTTC.

The chain recombines TRBV28 with TRBJ1-5; the D is unclear. Germline CDR1 reads MDHEN; CDR2 reads SYDVKM. The CDR3 is made up of 15 amino acids. The germline V and J ends were trimmed by 8 bases and 4 bases, with 18 bases remaining between them. The CDR3 bases are TGTGCCAGCGTTTTTGGAGGAGGTTGGAATCAGCCCCAGCATTTT. Translating it yields CASVFGGGWNQPQHF.

This sequence joins TRBV6-1 and TRBJ2-5; 8 bases map to TRBD2. This CDR3 has 18 residues. Germline trimming cut 4 bases from V and 5 bases from J; bases unmatched to any gene: 18. Germline lookup yields CDR1 MNHNS and CDR2 SASEGT. The CDR3 protein is CASSVGGRYLGSGETQYF. The CDR3 nucleotides read TGTGCCAGCAGTGTTGGCGGGAGGTACCTCGGGTCCGGGGAGACCCAGTACTTC.

The chain employs TRBV2 and TRBJ1-5; D unresolved. This CDR3 contains 15 residues. The germline gives CDR1 SNHLY, CDR2 FYNNEI. The V end was cut by 1 base, the J end by 7 bases, with 14 bases between. CDR3 region: CASSEVRGLGQPQHF. CDR3 DNA: TGTGCCAGCAGTGAAGTTCGGGGTCTGGGGCAGCCCCAGCATTTT.

The V and J genes are TRBV7-2 and TRBJ1-1; a possible D gene is TRBD1 (5 bases). V lost 0 bases and J 0 bases, leaving 11 bases between the germline ends. CDR3 length equals 16 residues. Germline CDR1 reads SGHTA; CDR2 reads FQGNSA. The CDR3: CASSLAGGRVNTEAFF. DNA for the CDR3: TGTGCCAGCAGCTTAGCTGGGGGGAGGGTGAACACTGAAGCTTTCTTT. Together with reference TRBV7-2 and TRBJ1-1, the CDR3 gives the full variable domain: GAGVSQSPSNKVTEKGKDVELRCDPISGHTALYWYRQSLGQGLEFLIYFQGNSAPDKSGLPSDRFSAERTGGSVSTLTIQRTQQEDSAVYLCASSLAGGRVNTEAFFGQGTRLTVV.

The V call is TRBV5-1, the J call TRBJ2-1; 12 bases fit TRBD2. This CDR3 spans 19 amino acids. The germline V gene has CDR1 SGHRS and CDR2 YFSETQ. V trimming: 3 bases; J trimming: 0 bases; junction bases outside the gene matches: 10. CDR3 region: CASSSQGLAGRRSYNEQFF. The CDR3 nucleotides are TGCGCCAGCAGCTCTCAGGGACTAGCGGGCCGACGCTCCTACAATGAGCAGTTCTTC. The whole variable domain, filled in from reference TRBV5-1 and TRBJ2-1, reads KAGVTQTPRYLIKTRGQQVTLSCSPISGHRSVSWYQQTPGQGLQFLFEYFSETQRNKGNFPGRFSGRQFSNSRSEMNVSTLELGDSALYLCASSSQGLAGRRSYNEQFFGPGTRLTVL.

Of note for this clone: Other DNA sequences in this sample translate to the same CDR3. The genes are TRBV6-5 and TRBJ2-5; the D gene is possibly TRBD2 (7 bases). In germline, CDR1 is MNHEY, CDR2 SVGAGI. Between the trimmed V and J ends, which lost 5 bases and 4 bases, there was a span of 8 bases. The CDR3 is 12 residues long. The CDR3 nucleotides are TGTGCCAGCAGTAGGGGGGGAGAGACCCAGTACTTC. It specifies CASSRGGETQYF.

The chain is built from TRBV7-2 and TRBJ1-1; 7 bases match TRBD1. V was pared by 5 bases and J by 0 bases, with 15 bases of the junction left unmatched. The CDR3 is 18 residues long. Germline V CDR1 and CDR2: SGHTA, FQGNSA. Here the CDR3 DNA reads TGTGCCAGCAGCCAACAGGGGAGCGCATCAACCATGAACACTGAAGCTTTCTTT. It translates to CASSQQGSASTMNTEAFF. Full variable domain (rest looked up from reference TRBV7-2 and TRBJ1-1): GAGVSQSPSNKVTEKGKDVELRCDPISGHTALYWYRQSLGQGLEFLIYFQGNSAPDKSGLPSDRFSAERTGGSVSTLTIQRTQQEDSAVYLCASSQQGSASTMNTEAFFGQGTRLTVV.

The chain uses TRBV21-1 and TRBJ2-7; the DNA was not compared with TRBD2, the D call given in the table. TRBV21-1 is an annotated pseudogene. This CDR3 is built from 13 residues. The CDR3: CASSKGGPYEQYF. CDR3 bases: TGTGCCAGCAGCAAGGGGGGACCCTACGAGCAGTACTTC.

This chain uses TRBV6-1 with TRBJ2-1; TRBD2 agrees at 10 bases. This CDR3 contains 14 residues. CDR1 MNHNS and CDR2 SASEGT come from the germline V gene. The ends lost 7 bases at V and 9 bases at J; junction bases unmatched: 9. CDR3 nucleotide sequence: TGTGCCAGCAAACCTAGCGGGAGTTCTTCTGAGCAGTTCTTC. Its translation is CASKPSGSSSEQFF.

Only one count was recorded for this clone. The CDR3 nucleotides read TGTGCCACCGGAGGGGAGGAAGAGACCCAGTACTTC. It yields the protein CATGGEEETQYF. The chain couples TRBV15 to TRBJ2-5; weak D call: TRBD2 (6 bases). The ends were cut back, 8 bases at V and 3 bases at J, with 10 bases in the middle. The CDR3 runs 12 residues. Germline loops: CDR1 LNHNV, CDR2 YYDKDF (reference sequence).

The chain joins TRBV7-2 to TRBJ2-7; TRBD2 agrees at 8 bases. This CDR3 spans 14 amino acids. Germline V lookup: CDR1 SGHTA, CDR2 FQGNSA. The ends lost 4 bases at V and 5 bases at J; junction bases unmatched: 7. The CDR3 loop reads CASSSQAGAHEQYF. The DNA for the CDR3 is TGTGCCAGCAGCTCCCAAGCGGGAGCCCACGAGCAGTACTTC.

The chain combines TRBV27 with TRBJ2-1, with 7 nucleotides matching TRBD2. The germline gives CDR1 MNHEY, CDR2 SMNVEV (reference sequence). The CDR3 spans 15 residues. The ends lost 5 bases at V and 4 bases at J; junction bases unmatched: 8. The CDR3 nucleotides are TGTGCCAGCAGTCCTGGCGGGGGTGGGTACAATGAGCAGTTCTTC. It encodes CASSPGGGGYNEQFF.

On this clone: This sample also contains other DNA sequences that code for the same CDR3. The chain couples TRBV5-4 to TRBJ2-7, with a tentative D call TRBD1 (6 bases). V was trimmed by 4 bases and J by 4 bases, leaving 12 bases between them. Germline V CDR1 and CDR2: SGHNT, YYREEE (reference sequence). CDR3 length: 13 residues. CDR3 sequence (DNA): TGTGCCAGCAGCCTACAGGGAAGTTACGAGCAGTACTTC. As protein: CASSLQGSYEQYF.